This TCR beta chain came from a study of blood T cells in healthy people across ages. Whole-study results and caveats: Significant beta diversity loss was already apparent by age approximately 40, declining roughly linearly.

CDR3 length equals 15 residues. Germline V gene data show CDR1 as SGHKS and CDR2 as YYEKEE (reference sequence). The V gene end was trimmed by 4 bases and the J gene end by 2 bases; junction bases not matched to a gene: 6. This clonotype was observed a handful of times. The antigen remains undetermined. The second PCR ran roughly 7 to 12 cycles with a sample-barcoded 5' primer and J-beta primers. A single record per CDR3 protein comes from TCRdb applying MiXCR to the 5' RACE reads. The top ten clones hold 15% of a sample with hundreds of thousands of distinct CDR3 sequences, about 34% of them seen once.

The sample comprised blood. V usage is TRBV5-5 and J usage is TRBJ1-5, with 7 bases lining up with TRBD1. This TCR was sampled from a woman older than 75 in good health. The CDR3 nucleotides are TGTGCCAGCAGCCCTATAGGGGGCGGCAATCAGCCCCAGCATTTT. Protein product: CASSPIGGGNQPQHF.